The 20 T cell receptor beta chains listed next were all sequenced from one sample in a study. TCRdb re-analysed the RT-PCR reads in MiXCR, keeping a single row per CDR3 protein. The table includes 650,000 to 800,000 distinct CDR3 sequences, 12% to 15% detected once. Sequences were obtained from memory CD4+ T cells from blood. The receptors come from a female donor in good health, serving as a healthy control.

This chain joins TRBV12-3 or TRBV12-4 and TRBJ1-5; D gene uncertain. V gave up 6 bases and J gave up 0 bases, with 15 bases separating them. The CDR3 has 16 amino acids. The CDR3 protein is CASSNFVGISNQPQHF. CDR3 coding DNA: TGTGCCAGCAGCAACTTCGTAGGGATTAGCAATCAGCCCCAGCATTTT.

This clonotype was picked up a small number of times. The chain employs TRBV7-2 and TRBJ2-7, with 10 positions matching TRBD1. Trimming removed 5 bases from V and 7 bases from J; junction bases left unmatched: 5. Germline V gene lookup returns CDR1 SGHTA and CDR2 FQGNSA. This CDR3 is 13 amino acids long. CDR3 nucleotide sequence: TGTGCCAGCAGCCCGACAGGGGGCGAAGAGCAGTACTTC. Residues: CASSPTGGEEQYF.

This clonotype was observed many times. The V gene is TRBV12-3 or TRBV12-4, the J gene TRBJ2-5; D is perhaps TRBD1 (5 bases). V lost 5 bases and J 4 bases, leaving 11 bases between the germline ends. This CDR3 has 13 amino acids. DNA of the CDR3: TGTGCCAGCAGTACCAGGGTAGTAGAGACCCAGTACTTC. Translation gives CASSTRVVETQYF.

V is TRBV5-1 and J is TRBJ2-2; possibly TRBD1 for D (5 bases). This CDR3 spans 15 amino acids. V lost 4 bases to trimming and J lost 2 bases, with 12 bases between them. Germline CDR1 SGHRS, CDR2 YFSETQ. The CDR3 here is CASSQYGQNTGELFF. The DNA of the CDR3 is TGCGCCAGCAGCCAGTATGGACAAAACACCGGGGAGCTGTTTTTT.

This clonotype turned up a few times. The rearrangement uses TRBV5-1 and TRBJ2-7, with D possibly being TRBD1 (6 bases). Germline V gene sequence: CDR1 SGHRS, CDR2 YFSETQ. V lost 1 base and J lost 0, with 11 bases in between. The CDR3 sequence is 15 residues long. This chain's CDR3 is CASSLSGTNSYEQYF. DNA of the CDR3: TGCGCCAGCAGCTTGAGTGGGACAAACTCCTACGAGCAGTACTTC. The complete variable domain, with remaining parts taken from reference TRBV5-1 and TRBJ2-7, reads KAGVTQTPRYLIKTRGQQVTLSCSPISGHRSVSWYQQTPGQGLQFLFEYFSETQRNKGNFPGRFSGRQFSNSRSEMNVSTLELGDSALYLCASSLSGTNSYEQYFGPGTRLTVT.

The CDR3 region has the DNA TGCAGTGCTAGAGACTCCACAGGGTACTGGGATGAAAAACTGTTTTTT. Translation: CSARDSTGYWDEKLFF. This rearrangement joins TRBV20-1 to TRBJ1-4, with D possibly TRBD1 on 6 matching bases. This CDR3 is 16 amino acids long. Deletions cut 0 bases from V and 6 bases from J, with 17 bases between. The germline V gene encodes CDR1 DFQATT and CDR2 SNEGSKA (reference sequence).

CDR3 nucleotide sequence: TGCAGTGCTAGAGCCCGGGACCTAATTCAGTACTTC. Translated, it gives CSARARDLIQYF. The chain carries TRBV20-1 and TRBJ2-4; D might be TRBD1 or TRBD2, each matching 5 bases. V gave up 1 base and J gave up 10 bases, with 11 bases separating them. Germline lookup yields CDR1 DFQATT and CDR2 SNEGSKA (reference sequence). The CDR3 extends over 12 amino acids.

There are many counts of this clonotype. The chain couples TRBV7-9 to TRBJ2-1; a weak D match, TRBD2 (6 bases). With 7 bases removed from V and 7 bases from J, the gap between germline ends came to 11 bases. The germline V gene has CDR1 SEHNR and CDR2 FQNEAQ (reference sequence). CDR3 length equals 12 residues. The chain's CDR3 is CASTLRGNEQFF. CDR3 nucleotide sequence: TGTGCCAGCACCCTTCGGGGGAATGAGCAGTTCTTC. Using reference TRBV7-9 and TRBJ2-1 for the parts outside the CDR3, the full variable domain is DTGVSQNPRHKITKRGQNVTFRCDPISEHNRLYWYRQTLGQGPEFLTYFQNEAQLEKSRLLSDRFSAERPKGSFSTLEIQRTEQGDSAMYLCASTLRGNEQFFGPGTRLTVL.

This clonotype showed up many times. The V call is TRBV20-1, the J call TRBJ1-6; 7 nucleotides agree with TRBD1. V gave up 0 bases and J gave up 9 bases; unmatched junction bases: 2. The germline V gene has CDR1 DFQATT and CDR2 SNEGSKA (reference sequence). The CDR3 spans 13 residues. CDR3 coding DNA: TGCAGTGCTAGAGATCCAGGGGGTTCACCCCTCCACTTT. Translation gives CSARDPGGSPLHF.

V gene TRBV7-9 combines with J gene TRBJ1-2, with D unresolved. The length of the CDR3 is 13 residues. Per germline, CDR1 SEHNR and CDR2 FQNEAQ (reference sequence). V dropped 2 bases and J dropped 7 bases, with 11 bases sitting between them. For the CDR3, the DNA is TGTGCCAGCAGCTTACCAGTGAACGGTGGCTACACCTTC. It yields the protein CASSLPVNGGYTF.

This clonotype has only a few counts. The V gene is TRBV11-2, the J gene TRBJ2-2; 13 bases match TRBD2. With 2 bases clipped from V and 7 bases from J, the junction kept 10 bases outside the gene matches. Germline lookup yields CDR1 SGHAT and CDR2 FQNNGV. CDR3 length: 18 residues. This CDR3 is CASSLTFGLAGVHGELFF. The CDR3 coding sequence is TGTGCCAGCAGCTTAACCTTCGGACTAGCGGGGGTTCACGGGGAGCTGTTTTTT.

CDR3 sequence (DNA): TGTGCCAGCTCTCGATCAGGGGGCGCATACACCGGGGAGCTGTTTTTT. Translated: CASSRSGGAYTGELFF. The V call is TRBV18, the J call TRBJ2-2; 8 bases are a match to TRBD1. The CDR3 spans 16 residues. Germline V gene sequence: CDR1 KGHSH, CDR2 LQKENI. The V segment lost 6 bases and the J segment 3 bases; nucleotides outside the gene matches: 9.

This clonotype has only a few counts. The V and J genes are TRBV24-1 and TRBJ1-2, with no clear D. Trimming pared 4 bases from V and 9 bases from J, leaving 11 bases between. The CDR3 length is 12 residues. Germline CDR1 and CDR2: KGHDR and SFDVKD. DNA of the CDR3: TGTGCCACCAGTGACGATACCGGGAGCTACACCTTC. Protein: CATSDDTGSYTF.

V gene TRBV5-1 combines with J gene TRBJ2-3, with no clear D. The CDR3 runs to 11 residues. V lost 1 base to trimming and J lost 7 bases, with 4 bases between them. The V gene's germline CDR1 is SGHRS and CDR2 YFSETQ. CDR3 protein: CASSLLNTQYF. CDR3 sequence (DNA): TGCGCCAGCAGCTTGCTCAATACGCAGTATTTT.

This clonotype was observed many times. The chain links TRBV20-1 to TRBJ2-2; the D is unclear. From germline, CDR1 is DFQATT and CDR2 SNEGSKA (reference sequence). This CDR3 spans 14 amino acids. With 4 bases removed from V and 2 bases from J, the gap between germline ends came to 11 bases. The CDR3, as DNA: TGCAGTGCTACTAGGAAAGTTAACACCGGGGAGCTGTTTTTT. It yields the protein CSATRKVNTGELFF.

This clonotype has a handful of counts. This chain joins TRBV20-1 and TRBJ2-2, with unresolved D. The CDR3 loop spans 11 amino acids. The germline CDR1 and CDR2 sequences are DFQATT and SNEGSKA (reference sequence). Trimming shortened V by 3 bases and J by 9 bases, and 8 bases separated the two germline ends. The CDR3 DNA reads TGCAGTGCTAGCGGTGACCGGGAGCTGTTTTTT. It specifies CSASGDRELFF.

This clonotype was seen more than once but under ten times. J is TRBJ1-1 and V is TRBV5-5; D is perhaps TRBD1 (6 bases). Germline CDR1 reads SGHKS; CDR2 reads YYEKEE (reference sequence). Trimming took off 2 bases at V and 5 bases at J, with 16 bases between the two ends. The CDR3 consists of 15 residues. CDR3 sequence (DNA): TGTGCCAGCAGCTTTTCAACAGGGCTTGGGACTGAAGCTTTCTTT. This codes for CASSFSTGLGTEAFF.

The chain carries TRBV7-2 and TRBJ2-7, with D perhaps matching TRBD2 (6 bases). There are 16 residues in the CDR3. Germline V gives CDR1 SGHTA, CDR2 FQGNSA. V was clipped by 5 bases and J by 0 bases, with 17 bases between them. CDR3 amino acids: CASSLGAGMSSYEQYF. The CDR3 nucleotides read TGTGCCAGCAGCCTAGGGGCGGGAATGAGCTCCTACGAGCAGTACTTC.

This clonotype was picked up many times. V gene TRBV4-3 combines with J gene TRBJ1-1; TRBD1 is a possible D gene (5 bases). The CDR3 runs 14 residues. V gave up 1 base and J gave up 8 bases, with 14 bases separating them. The V gene's germline CDR1 is LGHNA and CDR2 YSLEER. CDR3 amino acids: CASSQGRVRGEAFF. The CDR3 DNA reads as TGCGCCAGCAGCCAAGGGCGGGTAAGGGGCGAAGCTTTCTTT.

The chain links TRBV15 to TRBJ1-5; possibly TRBD1 for D (6 bases). This CDR3 region has 19 residues. Trimming pared 0 bases from V and 3 bases from J, leaving 21 bases between. In germline, CDR1 is LNHNV, CDR2 YYDKDF (reference sequence). In DNA form, the CDR3 reads TGTGCCACCAGCAGAGATCCGGCAGGGGTCTTAGGAGTCAATCAGCCCCAGCATTTT. Translation: CATSRDPAGVLGVNQPQHF.